This T cell receptor beta chain was sequenced during a study of cytomegalovirus exposure and HLA in healthy donors. Method: immunoSEQ multiplex PCR; TCRdb's copy keeps in-frame clones and lacks some. The repertoire holds 55,000 to 80,000 clones, around 95% seen once, with 3% to 4% in the top ten. The source is a man aged 18 to 30 in good health and CMV-seronegative. The sample taken for sequencing was PBMCs.

The DNA for the CDR3 is TGTGCCACCAGCAGAGATCCCGGCAGGGGGTGGGAGGGCTACACCTTC. As protein: CATSRDPGRGWEGYTF. The genes are TRBV15 and TRBJ1-2; 7 nucleotides align to TRBD1. This CDR3 contains 16 residues. Germline trimming cut 0 bases from V and 8 bases from J; bases unmatched to any gene: 12. CDR1 and CDR2 from the germline V gene are LNHNV and YYDKDF (reference sequence).